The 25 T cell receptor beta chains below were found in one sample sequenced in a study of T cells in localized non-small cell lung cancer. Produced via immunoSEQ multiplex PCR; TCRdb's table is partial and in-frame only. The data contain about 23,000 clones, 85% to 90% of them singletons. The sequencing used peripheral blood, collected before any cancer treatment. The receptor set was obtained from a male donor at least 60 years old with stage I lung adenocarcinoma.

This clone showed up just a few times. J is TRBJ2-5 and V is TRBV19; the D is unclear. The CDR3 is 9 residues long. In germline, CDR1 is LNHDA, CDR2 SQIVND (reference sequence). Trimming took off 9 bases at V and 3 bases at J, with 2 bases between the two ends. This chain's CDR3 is CAREETQYF. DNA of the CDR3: TGTGCCAGGGAAGAGACCCAGTACTTC.

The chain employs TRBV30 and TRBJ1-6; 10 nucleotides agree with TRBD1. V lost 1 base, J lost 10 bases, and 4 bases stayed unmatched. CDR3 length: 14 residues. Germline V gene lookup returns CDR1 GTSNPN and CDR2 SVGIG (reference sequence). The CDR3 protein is CAWSAGQGSSPLHF. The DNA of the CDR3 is TGTGCCTGGAGTGCGGGACAGGGGAGCTCACCCCTCCACTTT.

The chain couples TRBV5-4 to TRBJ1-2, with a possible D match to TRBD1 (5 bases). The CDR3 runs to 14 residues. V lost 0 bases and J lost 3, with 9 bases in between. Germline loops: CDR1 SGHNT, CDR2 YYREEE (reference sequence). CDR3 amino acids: CASSLERGDYGYTF. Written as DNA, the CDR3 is TGTGCCAGCAGCTTGGAGCGAGGGGACTATGGCTACACCTTC.

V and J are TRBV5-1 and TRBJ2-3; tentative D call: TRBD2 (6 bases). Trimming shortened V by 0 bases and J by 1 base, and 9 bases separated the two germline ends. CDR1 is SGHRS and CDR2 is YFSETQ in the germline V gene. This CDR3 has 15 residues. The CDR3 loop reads CASSLELAGTDTQYF. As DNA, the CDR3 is TGCGCCAGCAGCTTGGAATTAGCGGGCACAGATACGCAGTATTTT.

In nucleotides, the CDR3 is TGTGCCAGCAGCTCGGGACAGCCCGGAATGCCCCTCCACTTT. Amino acids: CASSSGQPGMPLHF. The chain recombines TRBV7-3 with TRBJ1-6; 7 bases line up with TRBD1. Germline lookup yields CDR1 SGHTA and CDR2 FQGTGA. V trimming: 4 bases; J trimming: 13 bases; junction bases outside the gene matches: 10. CDR3 size: 14 residues.

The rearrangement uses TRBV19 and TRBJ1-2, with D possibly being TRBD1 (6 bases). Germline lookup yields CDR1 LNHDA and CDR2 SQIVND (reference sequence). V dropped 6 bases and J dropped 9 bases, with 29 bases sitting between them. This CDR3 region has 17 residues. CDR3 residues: CASRPGGTGTKIHSYTF. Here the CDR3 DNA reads TGTGCCAGTAGGCCTGGAGGGACCGGGACAAAAATACATAGCTACACCTTC.

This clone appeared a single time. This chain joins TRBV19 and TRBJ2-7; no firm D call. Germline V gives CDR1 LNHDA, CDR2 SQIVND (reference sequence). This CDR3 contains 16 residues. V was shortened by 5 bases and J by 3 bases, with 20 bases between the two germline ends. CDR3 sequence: CASSDHHRQVHYEQYF. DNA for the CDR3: TGTGCCAGTAGTGACCATCATCGACAAGTACACTACGAGCAGTACTTC.

The CDR3 nucleotides are TGTGCCAGCAGCTTTTCAGGGGGCGATACTGAAGCTTTCTTT. It is translated as CASSFSGGDTEAFF. The chain recombines TRBV7-2 with TRBJ1-1; 8 nucleotides line up with TRBD1. Germline loops: CDR1 SGHTA, CDR2 FQGNSA. The V segment lost 3 bases and the J segment 5 bases; nucleotides outside the gene matches: 5. The CDR3 covers 14 residues.

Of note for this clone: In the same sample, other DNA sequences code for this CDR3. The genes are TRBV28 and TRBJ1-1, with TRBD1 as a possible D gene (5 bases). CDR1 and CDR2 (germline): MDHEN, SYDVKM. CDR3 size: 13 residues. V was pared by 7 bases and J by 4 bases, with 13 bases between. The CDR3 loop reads CASTTGGGTEAFF. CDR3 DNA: TGTGCCAGCACGACGGGTGGGGGCACTGAAGCTTTCTTT. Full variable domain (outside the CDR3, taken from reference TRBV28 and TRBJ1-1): DVKVTQSSRYLVKRTGEKVFLECVQDMDHENMFWYRQDPGLGLRLIYFSYDVKMKEKGDIPEGYSVSREKKERFSLILESASTNQTSMYLCASTTGGGTEAFFGQGTRLTVV.

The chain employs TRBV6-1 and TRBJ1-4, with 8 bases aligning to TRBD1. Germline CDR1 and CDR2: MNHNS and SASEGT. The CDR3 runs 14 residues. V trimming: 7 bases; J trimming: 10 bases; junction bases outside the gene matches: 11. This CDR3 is CASIKDRDAAKLFF. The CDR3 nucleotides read TGTGCCAGCATCAAGGACAGGGACGCGGCAAAACTGTTTTTT.

CDR3 bases: TGTGCCAGCAGCTTGGAGTCTACAGAGACCCAGTACTTC. Its translation is CASSLESTETQYF. This chain uses TRBV5-4 with TRBJ2-5; no clear D gene. The V end lost 0 bases, the J end lost 4 bases, and 7 bases lay between the germline ends. CDR3 length: 13 amino acids. Germline values: CDR1 SGHNT, CDR2 YYREEE (reference sequence).

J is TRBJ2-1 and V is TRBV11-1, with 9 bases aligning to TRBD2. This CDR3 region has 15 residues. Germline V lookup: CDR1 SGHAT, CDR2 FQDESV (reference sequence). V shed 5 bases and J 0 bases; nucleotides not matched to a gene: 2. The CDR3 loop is CASSISGSSYNEQFF. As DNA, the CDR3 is TGTGCCAGCAGCATTAGCGGGAGCTCCTACAATGAGCAGTTCTTC.

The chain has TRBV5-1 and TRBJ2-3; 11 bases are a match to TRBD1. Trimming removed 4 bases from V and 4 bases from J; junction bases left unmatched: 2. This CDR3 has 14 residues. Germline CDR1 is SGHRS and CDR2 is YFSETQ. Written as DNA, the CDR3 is TGCGCCAGCAGCCAGGGACAGGGGGCAGATACGCAGTATTTT. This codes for CASSQGQGADTQYF.

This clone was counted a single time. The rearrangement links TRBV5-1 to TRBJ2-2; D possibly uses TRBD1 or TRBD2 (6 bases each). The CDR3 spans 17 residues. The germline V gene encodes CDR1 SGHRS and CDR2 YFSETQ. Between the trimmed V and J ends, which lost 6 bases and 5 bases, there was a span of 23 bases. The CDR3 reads CASMDPPRGGETGELFF. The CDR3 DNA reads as TGCGCCAGCATGGACCCCCCCAGGGGAGGAGAAACCGGGGAGCTGTTTTTT.

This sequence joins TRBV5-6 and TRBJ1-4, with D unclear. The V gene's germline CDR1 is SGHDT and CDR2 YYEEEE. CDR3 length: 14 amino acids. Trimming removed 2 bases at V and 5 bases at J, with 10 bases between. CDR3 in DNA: TGTGCCAGCAGCTTCCGGGGTCCCAATGAAAAACTGTTTTTT. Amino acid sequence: CASSFRGPNEKLFF.

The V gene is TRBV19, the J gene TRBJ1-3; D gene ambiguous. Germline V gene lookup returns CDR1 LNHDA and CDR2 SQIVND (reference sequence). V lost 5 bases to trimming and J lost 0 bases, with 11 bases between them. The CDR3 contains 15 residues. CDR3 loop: CASSFTASSGNTIYF. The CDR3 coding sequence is TGTGCCAGTAGTTTTACAGCGAGCTCTGGAAACACCATATATTTT.

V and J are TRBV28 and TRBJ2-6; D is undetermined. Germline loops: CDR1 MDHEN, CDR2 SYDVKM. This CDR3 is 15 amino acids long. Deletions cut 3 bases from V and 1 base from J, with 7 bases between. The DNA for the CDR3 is TGTGCCAGCAGTTTTTTCGGGTCTGGGGCCAACGTCCTGACTTTC. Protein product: CASSFFGSGANVLTF.

In DNA, the CDR3 is TGTGCCAGTAGATCCGGCGGGAGTCATGGCAATGAGCAGTTCTTC. Its protein is CASRSGGSHGNEQFF. The rearrangement uses TRBV19 and TRBJ2-1; 7 nucleotides line up with TRBD2. The V gene end was trimmed by 6 bases and the J gene end by 6 bases; junction bases not matched to a gene: 11. The CDR3 length is 15 residues. CDR1 is LNHDA, CDR2 SQIVND, per germline (reference sequence).

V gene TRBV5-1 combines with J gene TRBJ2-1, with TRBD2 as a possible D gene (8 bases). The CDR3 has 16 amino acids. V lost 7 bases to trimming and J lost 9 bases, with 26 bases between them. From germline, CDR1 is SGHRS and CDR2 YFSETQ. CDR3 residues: CASRAGGDYRQGEQFF. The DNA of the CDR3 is TGCGCCAGCCGGGCCGGGGGGGACTACCGACAGGGTGAGCAGTTCTTC.

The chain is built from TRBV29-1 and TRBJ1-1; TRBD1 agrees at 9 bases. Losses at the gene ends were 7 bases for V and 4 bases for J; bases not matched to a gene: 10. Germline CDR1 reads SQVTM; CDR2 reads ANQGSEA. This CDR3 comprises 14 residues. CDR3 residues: CSGSGTGSGTEAFF. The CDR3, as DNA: TGCAGCGGATCCGGGACAGGGTCAGGCACTGAAGCTTTCTTT.

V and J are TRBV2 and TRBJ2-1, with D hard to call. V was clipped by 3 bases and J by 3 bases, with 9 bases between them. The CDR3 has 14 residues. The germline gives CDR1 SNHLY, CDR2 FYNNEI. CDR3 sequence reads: CASSDRQNYNEQFF. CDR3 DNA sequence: TGTGCCAGCAGTGATCGGCAAAACTACAATGAGCAGTTCTTC.

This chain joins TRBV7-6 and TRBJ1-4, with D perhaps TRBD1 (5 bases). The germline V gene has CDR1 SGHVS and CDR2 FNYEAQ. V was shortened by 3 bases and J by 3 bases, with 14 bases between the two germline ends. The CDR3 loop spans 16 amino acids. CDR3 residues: CASSFGGSGANEKLFF. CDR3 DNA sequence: TGTGCCAGCAGCTTCGGGGGGTCGGGAGCTAATGAAAAACTGTTTTTT. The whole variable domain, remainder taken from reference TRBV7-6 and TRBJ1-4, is GAGVSQSPRYKVTKRGQDVALRCDPISGHVSLYWYRQALGQGPEFLTYFNYEAQQDKSGLPNDRFSAERPEGSISTLTIQRTEQRDSAMYRCASSFGGSGANEKLFFGSGTQLSVL.

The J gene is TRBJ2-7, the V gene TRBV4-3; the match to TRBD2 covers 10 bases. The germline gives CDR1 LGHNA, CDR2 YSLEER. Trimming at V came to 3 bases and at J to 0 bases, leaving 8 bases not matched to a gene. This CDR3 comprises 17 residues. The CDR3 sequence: CASSHGRTSGNSYEQYF. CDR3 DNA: TGCGCCAGCAGCCACGGAAGGACTAGCGGAAACTCCTACGAGCAGTACTTC.

The CDR3 DNA reads as TGTGCCAGCAGCCTAAGGTCGGGGGGGACGATCTACAATGAGCAGTTCTTC. This translates into CASSLRSGGTIYNEQFF. The gene calls are TRBV7-2 and TRBJ2-1, with 8 bases identical to TRBD2. This CDR3 spans 17 amino acids. With V trimmed by 5 bases and J by 3 bases, 12 bases remained unmatched. Germline CDR1 SGHTA, CDR2 FQGNSA.

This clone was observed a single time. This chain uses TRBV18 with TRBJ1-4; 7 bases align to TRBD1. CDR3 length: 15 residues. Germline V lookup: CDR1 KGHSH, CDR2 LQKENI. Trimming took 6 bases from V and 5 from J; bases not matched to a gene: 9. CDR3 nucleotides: TGTGCCAGCTCTCAAACCCGACAGGGAAATGAAAAACTGTTTTTT. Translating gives CASSQTRQGNEKLFF.